In this sample, the clone carrying this TCR beta chain turned up a few times. The data were obtained in a study of CD8+ T cells in alopecia areata. Sequencing templates came from extracted RNA that was reverse transcribed into cDNA. Generated by immunoSEQ multiplex PCR, the TCRdb table keeps only in-frame clones and is missing some. The table records about 110,000 clones, approximately 59% of them present only once. V was shortened by 4 bases and J by 5 bases, with 15 bases between the two germline ends. The CDR3 is made up of 15 amino acids. Germline CDR1 MNHNS, CDR2 SASEGT. V and J are TRBV6-1 and TRBJ1-5, with TRBD1 as a possible D gene (5 bases). What was sequenced was CD8+ T cells sorted from blood. The TCR comes from a human donor in good health. In nucleotides, the CDR3 is TGTGCCAGCAGTGGCGGGGAAGGGGATCATCAGCCCCAGCATTTT. Translating it yields CASSGGEGDHQPQHF.